This T cell receptor (beta chain) stems from a study of OX40 agonist ivuxolimab in advanced cancers. Turning to the study itself: Participants could have had prior anti-PD-1, anti-PD-L1 or anti-CTLA-4 therapy, and less than 45% had some. Partial responses occurred in Three dose-escalation patients, one with hepatocellular carcinoma and two with cutaneous melanoma. Whole-study results and caveats: More expanded clones were seen, on average, in CD8+ T cells than in CD4+.

CDR3 length: 11 residues. Germline CDR1 and CDR2: MNHNS and SASEGT. V lost 4 bases and J lost 10; bases outside the gene matches: 1. This clone was observed a handful of times. Its antigen is not identified. The assay was immunoSEQ multiplex PCR, and TCRdb's table has in-frame clones only and misses some. The data hold tens of thousands of clones, with 85% observed a single time. The chain links TRBV6-1 to TRBJ2-1; TRBD2 aligns across 7 bases. The specimen was CD4+ or CD8+ T cells sorted from blood, collected in a trial of the OX40 agonist ivuxolimab. The sequence came from an adult with an advanced solid tumor such as melanoma, head and neck, liver or kidney cancer. The CDR3 loop is CASSGGGEQFF. In DNA, the CDR3 is TGTGCCAGCAGTGGGGGGGGAGAGCAGTTCTTC.